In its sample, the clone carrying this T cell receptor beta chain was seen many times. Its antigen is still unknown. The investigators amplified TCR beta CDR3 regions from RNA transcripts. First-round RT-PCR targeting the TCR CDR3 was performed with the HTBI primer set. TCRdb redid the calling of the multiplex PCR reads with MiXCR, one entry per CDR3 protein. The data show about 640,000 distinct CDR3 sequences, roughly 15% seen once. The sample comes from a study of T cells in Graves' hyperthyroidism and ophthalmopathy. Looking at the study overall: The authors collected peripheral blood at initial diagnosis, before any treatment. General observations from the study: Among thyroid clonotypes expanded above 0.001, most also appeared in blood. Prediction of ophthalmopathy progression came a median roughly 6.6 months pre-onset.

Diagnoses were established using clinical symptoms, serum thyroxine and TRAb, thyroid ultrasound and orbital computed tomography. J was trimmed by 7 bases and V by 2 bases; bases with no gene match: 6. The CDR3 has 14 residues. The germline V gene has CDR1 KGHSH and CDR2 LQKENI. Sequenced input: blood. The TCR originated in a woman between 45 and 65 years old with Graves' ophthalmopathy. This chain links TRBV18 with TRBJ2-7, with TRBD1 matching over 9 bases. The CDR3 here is CASSPGTGPVEQYF. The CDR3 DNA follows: TGTGCCAGCTCACCAGGGACAGGGCCGGTGGAGCAGTACTTC.